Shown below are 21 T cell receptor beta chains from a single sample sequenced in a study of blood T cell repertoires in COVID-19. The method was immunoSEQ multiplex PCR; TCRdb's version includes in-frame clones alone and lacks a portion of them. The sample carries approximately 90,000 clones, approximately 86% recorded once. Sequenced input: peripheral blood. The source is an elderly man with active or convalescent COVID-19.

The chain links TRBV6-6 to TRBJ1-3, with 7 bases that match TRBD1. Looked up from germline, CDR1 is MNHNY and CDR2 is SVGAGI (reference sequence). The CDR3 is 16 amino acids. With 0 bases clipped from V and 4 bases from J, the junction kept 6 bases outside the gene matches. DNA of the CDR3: TGTGCCAGCAGTTACTCGAAAGACAGGGACGGAAACACCATATATTTT. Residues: CASSYSKDRDGNTIYF.

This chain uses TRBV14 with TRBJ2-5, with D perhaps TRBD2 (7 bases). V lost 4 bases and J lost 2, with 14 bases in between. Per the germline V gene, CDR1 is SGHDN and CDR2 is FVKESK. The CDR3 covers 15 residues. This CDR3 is CASSPRRGPQETQYF. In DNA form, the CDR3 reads TGTGCCAGCAGCCCAAGGCGGGGGCCTCAAGAGACCCAGTACTTC.

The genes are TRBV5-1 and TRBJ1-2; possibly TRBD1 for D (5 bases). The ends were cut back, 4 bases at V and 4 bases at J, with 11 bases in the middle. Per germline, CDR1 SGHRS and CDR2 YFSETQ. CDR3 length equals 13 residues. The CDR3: CASSPGAVYGYTF. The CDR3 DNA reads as TGCGCCAGCAGCCCTGGGGCAGTCTATGGCTACACCTTC. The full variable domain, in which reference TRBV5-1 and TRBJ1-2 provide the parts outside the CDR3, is KAGVTQTPRYLIKTRGQQVTLSCSPISGHRSVSWYQQTPGQGLQFLFEYFSETQRNKGNFPGRFSGRQFSNSRSEMNVSTLELGDSALYLCASSPGAVYGYTFGSGTRLTVV.

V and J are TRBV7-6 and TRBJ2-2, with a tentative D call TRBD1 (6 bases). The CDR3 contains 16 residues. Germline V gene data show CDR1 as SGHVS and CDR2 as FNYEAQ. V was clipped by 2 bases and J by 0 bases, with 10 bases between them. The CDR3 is CASSLSAGANTGELFF. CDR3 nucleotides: TGTGCCAGCAGCTTAAGCGCAGGGGCGAACACCGGGGAGCTGTTTTTT.

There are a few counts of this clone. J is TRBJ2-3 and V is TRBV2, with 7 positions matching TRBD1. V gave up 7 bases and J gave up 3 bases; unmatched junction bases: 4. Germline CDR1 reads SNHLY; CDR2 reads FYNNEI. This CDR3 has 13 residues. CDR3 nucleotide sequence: TGTGCCAGCAACAGGGGAGCAACAGATACGCAGTATTTT. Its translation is CASNRGATDTQYF.

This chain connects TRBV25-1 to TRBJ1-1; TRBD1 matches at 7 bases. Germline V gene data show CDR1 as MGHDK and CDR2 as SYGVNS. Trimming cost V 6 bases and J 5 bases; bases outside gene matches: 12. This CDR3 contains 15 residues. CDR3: CASRQTGRASTEAFF. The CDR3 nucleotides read TGTGCCAGCAGACAGACAGGGCGTGCCTCTACTGAAGCTTTCTTT.

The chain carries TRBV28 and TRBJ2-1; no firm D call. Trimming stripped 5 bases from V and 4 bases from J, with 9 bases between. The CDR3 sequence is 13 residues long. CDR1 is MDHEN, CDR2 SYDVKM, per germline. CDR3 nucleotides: TGTGCCAGCAGTCAGGTGAAGTACAATGAGCAGTTCTTC. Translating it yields CASSQVKYNEQFF.

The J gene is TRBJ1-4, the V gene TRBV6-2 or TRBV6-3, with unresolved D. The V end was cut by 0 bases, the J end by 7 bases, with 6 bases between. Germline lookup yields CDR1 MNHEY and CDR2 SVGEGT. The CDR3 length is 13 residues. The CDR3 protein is CASSYSYGEKLFF. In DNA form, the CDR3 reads TGTGCCAGCAGTTACTCGTACGGTGAAAAACTGTTTTTT.

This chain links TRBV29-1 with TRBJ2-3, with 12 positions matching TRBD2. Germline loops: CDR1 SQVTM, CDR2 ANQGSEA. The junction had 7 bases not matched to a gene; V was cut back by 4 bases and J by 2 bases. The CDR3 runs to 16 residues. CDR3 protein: CSVVLAGGRPTDTQYF. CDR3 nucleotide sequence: TGCAGCGTTGTACTAGCGGGAGGACGTCCCACAGATACGCAGTATTTT.

Here the CDR3 reads CASSLGAGPQSGYTF. CDR3 DNA: TGTGCCAGCAGCTTGGGCGCAGGCCCCCAAAGTGGCTACACCTTC. This sequence joins TRBV5-4 and TRBJ1-2; D is uncertain. Trimming left V 0 bases short and J 7 bases short, with 16 bases between. The V gene's germline CDR1 is SGHNT and CDR2 YYREEE (reference sequence). The CDR3 runs to 15 residues.

The CDR3 is CASSTTLAGGPNNEQFF. DNA for the CDR3: TGTGCCAGCTCAACGACATTAGCGGGAGGGCCCAACAATGAGCAGTTCTTC. J is TRBJ2-1 and V is TRBV18, with 11 bases that match TRBD2. CDR1 and CDR2 from the germline V gene are KGHSH and LQKENI. The CDR3 totals 17 residues. J was trimmed by 5 bases and V by 5 bases; bases with no gene match: 11.

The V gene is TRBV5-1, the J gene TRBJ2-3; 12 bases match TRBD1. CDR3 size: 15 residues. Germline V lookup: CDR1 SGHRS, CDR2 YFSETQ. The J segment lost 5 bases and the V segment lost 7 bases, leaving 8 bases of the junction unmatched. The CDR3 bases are TGCGCCAGCCGCCCGGGGACAGGGGGCGAAGATACGCAGTATTTT. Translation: CASRPGTGGEDTQYF.

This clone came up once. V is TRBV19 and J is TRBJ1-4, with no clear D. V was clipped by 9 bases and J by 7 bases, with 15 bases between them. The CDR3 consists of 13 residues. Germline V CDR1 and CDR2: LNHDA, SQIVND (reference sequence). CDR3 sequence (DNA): TGTGCCAGCAGCCCAGGCGCGGGTGAAAAACTGTTTTTT. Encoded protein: CASSPGAGEKLFF. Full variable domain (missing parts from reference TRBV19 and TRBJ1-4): DGGITQSPKYLFRKEGQNVTLSCEQNLNHDAMYWYRQDPGQGLRLIYYSQIVNDFQKGDIAEGYSVSREKKESFPLTVTSAQKNPTAFYLCASSPGAGEKLFFGSGTQLSVL.

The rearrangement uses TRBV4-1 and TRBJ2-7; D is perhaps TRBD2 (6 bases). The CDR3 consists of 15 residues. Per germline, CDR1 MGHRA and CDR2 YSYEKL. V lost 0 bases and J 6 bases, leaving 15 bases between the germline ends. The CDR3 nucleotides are TGCGCCAGCAGCCAAGAACGCGGGCGGGGCGGCGAGCAGTACTTC. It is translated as CASSQERGRGGEQYF.

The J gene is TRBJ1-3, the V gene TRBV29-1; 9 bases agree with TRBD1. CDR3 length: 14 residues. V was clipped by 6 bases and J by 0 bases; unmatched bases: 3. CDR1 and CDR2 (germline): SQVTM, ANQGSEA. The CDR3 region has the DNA TGCAGCGTGGGACAGGGCCTCTCTGGAAACACCATATATTTT. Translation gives CSVGQGLSGNTIYF.

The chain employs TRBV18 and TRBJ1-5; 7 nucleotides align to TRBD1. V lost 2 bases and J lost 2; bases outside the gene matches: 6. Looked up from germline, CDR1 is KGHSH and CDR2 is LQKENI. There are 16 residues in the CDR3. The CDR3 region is CASSPTGEGGNQPQHF. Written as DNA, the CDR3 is TGTGCCAGCTCACCAACAGGGGAAGGGGGCAATCAGCCCCAGCATTTT.

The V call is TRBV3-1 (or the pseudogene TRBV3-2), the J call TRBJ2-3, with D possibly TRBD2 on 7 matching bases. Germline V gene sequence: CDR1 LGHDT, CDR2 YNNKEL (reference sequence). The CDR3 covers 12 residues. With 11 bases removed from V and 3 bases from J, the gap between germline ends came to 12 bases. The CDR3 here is CALGGGTDTQYF. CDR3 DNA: TGTGCCCTAGGGGGGGGAACAGATACGCAGTATTTT.

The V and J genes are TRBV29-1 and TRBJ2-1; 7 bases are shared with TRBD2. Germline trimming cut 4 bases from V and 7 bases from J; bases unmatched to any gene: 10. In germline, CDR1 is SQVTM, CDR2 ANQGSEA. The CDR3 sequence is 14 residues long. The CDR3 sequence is CSVARQRGRNEQFF. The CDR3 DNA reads TGCAGCGTTGCTAGACAGCGGGGCAGGAATGAGCAGTTCTTC.

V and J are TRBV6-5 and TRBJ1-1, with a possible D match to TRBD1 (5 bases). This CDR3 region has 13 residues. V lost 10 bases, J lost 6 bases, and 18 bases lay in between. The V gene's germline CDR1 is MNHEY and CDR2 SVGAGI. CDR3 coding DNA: TGTGCCACCCAAACGGGCCGGGGGTCTGAAGCTTTCTTT. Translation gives CATQTGRGSEAFF.

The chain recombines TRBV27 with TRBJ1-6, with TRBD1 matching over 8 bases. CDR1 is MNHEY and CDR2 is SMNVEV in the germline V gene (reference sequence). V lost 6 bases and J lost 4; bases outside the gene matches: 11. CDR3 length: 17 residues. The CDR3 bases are TGTGCCAGCAGCCCCACCTGGGACAGGCGATATAATTCACCCCTCCACTTT. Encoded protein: CASSPTWDRRYNSPLHF.

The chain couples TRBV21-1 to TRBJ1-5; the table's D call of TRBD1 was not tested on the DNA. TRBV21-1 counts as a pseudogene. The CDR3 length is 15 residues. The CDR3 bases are TGTGCCAGCAACTACAGGGGAGCTGGCAATCAGCCCCAGCATTTT. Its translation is CASNYRGAGNQPQHF.